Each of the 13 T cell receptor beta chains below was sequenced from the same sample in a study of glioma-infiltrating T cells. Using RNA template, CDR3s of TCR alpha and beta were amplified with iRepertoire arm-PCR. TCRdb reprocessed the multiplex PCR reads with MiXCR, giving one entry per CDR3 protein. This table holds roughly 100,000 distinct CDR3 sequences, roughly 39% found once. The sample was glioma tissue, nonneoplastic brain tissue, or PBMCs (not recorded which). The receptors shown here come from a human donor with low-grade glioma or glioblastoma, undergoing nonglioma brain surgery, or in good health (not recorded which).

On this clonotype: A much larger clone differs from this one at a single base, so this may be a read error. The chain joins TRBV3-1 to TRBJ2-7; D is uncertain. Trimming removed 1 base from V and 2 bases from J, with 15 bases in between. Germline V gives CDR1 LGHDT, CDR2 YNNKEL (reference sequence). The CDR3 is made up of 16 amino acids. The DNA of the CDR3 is TGTGCCAGCAGCCAAGTTACACATCCGGACCCCTACGAGCAGTACTTC. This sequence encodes CASSQVTHPDPYEQYF.

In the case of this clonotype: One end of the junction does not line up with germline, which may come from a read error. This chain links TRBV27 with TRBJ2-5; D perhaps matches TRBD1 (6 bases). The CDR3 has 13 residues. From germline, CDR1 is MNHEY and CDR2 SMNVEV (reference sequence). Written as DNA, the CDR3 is TGTTCCAGCAGTACCGACAGGAAAGAGACCCAGTACTTC. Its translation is CSSSTDRKETQYF.

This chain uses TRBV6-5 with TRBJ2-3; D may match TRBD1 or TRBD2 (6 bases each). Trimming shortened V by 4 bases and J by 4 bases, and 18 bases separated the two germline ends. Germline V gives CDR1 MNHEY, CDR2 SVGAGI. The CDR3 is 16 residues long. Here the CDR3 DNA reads TGTGCCAGCAGTTCCAAAGGGGGGCCCCTTCCAGATACGCAGTATTTT. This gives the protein CASSSKGGPLPDTQYF.

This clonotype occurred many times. CDR3 sequence: CATKWDSNTGELFF. The CDR3 nucleotides read TGTGCCACCAAGTGGGACAGTAACACCGGGGAGCTGTTTTTT. This chain links TRBV6-2 or TRBV6-3 with TRBJ2-2, with TRBD1 matching 7 bases. CDR1 and CDR2 from the germline V gene are MNHEY and SVGEGT. V trimming: 10 bases; J trimming: 2 bases; junction bases outside the gene matches: 7. This CDR3 region has 14 residues.

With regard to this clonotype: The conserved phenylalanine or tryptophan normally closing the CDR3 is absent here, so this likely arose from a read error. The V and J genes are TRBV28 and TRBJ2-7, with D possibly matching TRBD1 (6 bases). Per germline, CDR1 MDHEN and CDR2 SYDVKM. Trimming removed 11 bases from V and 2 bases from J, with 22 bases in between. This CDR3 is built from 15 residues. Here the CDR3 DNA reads TGTGCCGGCACACCATTGAGGGACACACCCTACGAGCAGTACCTC. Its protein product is CAGTPLRDTPYEQYL.

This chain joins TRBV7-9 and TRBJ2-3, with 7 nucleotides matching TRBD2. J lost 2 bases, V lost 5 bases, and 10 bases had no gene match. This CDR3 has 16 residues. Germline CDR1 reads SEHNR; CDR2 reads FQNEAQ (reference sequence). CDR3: CASSPRRGWDTDTQYF. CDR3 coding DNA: TGTGCCAGCAGCCCCCGGCGGGGGTGGGACACAGATACGCAGTATTTT. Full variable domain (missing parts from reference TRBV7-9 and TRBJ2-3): DTGVSQNPRHKITKRGQNVTFRCDPISEHNRLYWYRQTLGQGPEFLTYFQNEAQLEKSRLLSDRFSAERPKGSFSTLEIQRTEQGDSAMYLCASSPRRGWDTDTQYFGPGTRLTVL.

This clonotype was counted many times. The CDR3 DNA follows: TGTGCCAGCAGCGTAGCTCAAGGGAACACTGAAGCTTTCTTT. Translated: CASSVAQGNTEAFF. This chain joins TRBV9 and TRBJ1-1; D not resolved. Germline V gene data show CDR1 as SGDLS and CDR2 as YYNGEE. V gave up 0 bases and J gave up 1 base, with 7 bases separating them. The CDR3 runs 14 residues.

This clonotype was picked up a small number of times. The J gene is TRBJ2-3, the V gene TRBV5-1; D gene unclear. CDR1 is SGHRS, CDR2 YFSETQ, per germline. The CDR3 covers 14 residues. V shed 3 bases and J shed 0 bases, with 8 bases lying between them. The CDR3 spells CASSSHRSTDTQYF. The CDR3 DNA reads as TGCGCCAGCAGCTCTCACCGTAGCACAGATACGCAGTATTTT.

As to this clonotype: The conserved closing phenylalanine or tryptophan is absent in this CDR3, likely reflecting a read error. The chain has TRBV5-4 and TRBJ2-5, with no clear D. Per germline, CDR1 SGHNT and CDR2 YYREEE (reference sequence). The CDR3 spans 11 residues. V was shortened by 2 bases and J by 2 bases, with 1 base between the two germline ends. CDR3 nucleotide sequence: TGTGCCAGCAGCTTTCAAGAGACCCAGTACTTG. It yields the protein CASSFQETQYL.

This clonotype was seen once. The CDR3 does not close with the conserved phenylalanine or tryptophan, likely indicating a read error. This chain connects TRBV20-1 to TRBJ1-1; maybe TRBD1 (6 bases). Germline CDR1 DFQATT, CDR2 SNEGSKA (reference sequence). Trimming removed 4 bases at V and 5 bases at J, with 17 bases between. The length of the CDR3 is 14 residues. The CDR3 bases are TGCAGTGCTACAGACAGGAGGTCCCGAACTGAAGCTTTCCTT. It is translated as CSATDRRSRTEAFL.

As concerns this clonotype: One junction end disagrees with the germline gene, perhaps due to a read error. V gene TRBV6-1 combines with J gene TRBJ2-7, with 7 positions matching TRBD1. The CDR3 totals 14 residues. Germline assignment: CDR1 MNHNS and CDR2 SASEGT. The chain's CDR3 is CASRENRQGYERYF. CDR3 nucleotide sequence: TGTGCCAGCCGTGAAAACCGACAGGGCTACGAGCGGTACTTC.

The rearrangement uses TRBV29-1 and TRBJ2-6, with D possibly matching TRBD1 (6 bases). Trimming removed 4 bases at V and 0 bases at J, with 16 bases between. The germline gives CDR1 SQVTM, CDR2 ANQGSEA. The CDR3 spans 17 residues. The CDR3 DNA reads TGCAGCGTTGTATATCGGGACACCAGCTCTGGGGCCAACGTCCTGACTTTC. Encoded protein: CSVVYRDTSSGANVLTF.

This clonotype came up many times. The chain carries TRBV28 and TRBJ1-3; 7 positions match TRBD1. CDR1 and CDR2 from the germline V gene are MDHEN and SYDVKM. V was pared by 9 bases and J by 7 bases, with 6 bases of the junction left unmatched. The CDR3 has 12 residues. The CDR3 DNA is TGTGCCAGTGCAGGGGGAGAGAACACCATATATTTT. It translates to CASAGGENTIYF. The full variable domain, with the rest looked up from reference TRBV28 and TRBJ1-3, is DVKVTQSSRYLVKRTGEKVFLECVQDMDHENMFWYRQDPGLGLRLIYFSYDVKMKEKGDIPEGYSVSREKKERFSLILESASTNQTSMYLCASAGGENTIYFGEGSWLTVV.